The entry that follows covers one T cell receptor (beta chain) sequence. As originally analysed: For nucleated cells, counts were estimated from reference gene primer amplification. Method: immunoSEQ multiplex PCR; TCRdb's copy keeps in-frame clones and lacks some. That table furnishes V, J and clone size, whereas the DNA furnished D and trimming. The table lists about 80,000 clones, 82% of them singletons. V was pared by 10 bases and J by 0 bases, with 14 bases between. The CDR3 extends over 14 amino acids. CDR1 and CDR2 (germline): LNHDA, SQIVND (reference sequence). This entry comes from a study of blood T cell repertoires in COVID-19. Study at large: The United States, Italy and Spain supplied acute and convalescent COVID-19 samples. T cells, B-cell-depleted T cells, or PBMCs supplied cDNA or gDNA.

The sequencing input was peripheral blood. This TCR was sampled from an older man with acute or convalescent COVID-19. The chain joins TRBV19 to TRBJ2-3; possibly TRBD1 for D (6 bases). Here the CDR3 reads CATAQGSSTDTQYF. As DNA, the CDR3 is TGTGCCACCGCGCAGGGGTCTAGCACAGATACGCAGTATTTT.